The rows below give T cell receptor beta chains drawn from one sample of a study of control samples from healthy donors and cancer patients. Using immunoSEQ multiplex PCR, the repertoire was profiled, and TCRdb retains in-frame clones only, with some absent. The sample carries under 200,000 clones, over 90% recorded once. The sample taken for sequencing was blood. These TCRs come from a woman in her twenties or thirties in good health. CDR3s include the opening cysteine and the closing phenylalanine or tryptophan. D genes are given only for firm matches. Expanded clones get a size class; other rows say once, few or many, or leave the size out.

clone size | J gene | D gene | V gene | CDR3 protein | CDR3 DNA
. | TRBJ1-1 | TRBD1 | TRBV30 | CAWRLAAGGRDTEAFF | TGTGCCTGGAGGCTGGCGGCAGGGGGCAGGGACACTGAAGCTTTCTTT
. | TRBJ1-2 | . | TRBV9 | CASSVGGIRNYGYTF | TGTGCCAGCAGCGTAGGTGGGATTCGGAACTATGGCTACACCTTC
. | TRBJ2-1 | . | TRBV3-1/TRBV3-2 | CASSPRLANEQFF | TGTGCCAGCAGCCCCCGGCTAGCCAATGAGCAGTTCTTC
once | TRBJ2-5 | TRBD2 | TRBV2 | CASSDRHGRLGETQYF | TGTGCCAGCAGTGATCGGCACGGGAGGTTGGGGGAGACCCAGTACTTC
. | TRBJ1-1 | . | TRBV6-5 | CASSYEKEKAFF | TGTGCCAGCAGTTACGAAAAGGAAAAAGCTTTCTTT
. | TRBJ2-7 | . | TRBV13 | CASSFEGASYEQYF | TGTGCCAGCAGCTTTGAGGGAGCGAGTTACGAGCAGTACTTC
. | TRBJ1-2 | TRBD1 | TRBV4-1 | CASSQRQGALPNYGYTF | TGCGCCAGCAGCCAACGACAGGGGGCGCTCCCTAACTATGGCTACACCTTC
. | TRBJ1-1 | . | TRBV29-1 | CSVIRGGNTEAFF | TGCAGCGTTATAAGGGGTGGGAACACTGAAGCTTTCTTT
. | TRBJ1-1 | TRBD1 | TRBV20-1 | CSASFPGTGGANTEAFF | TGCAGTGCTAGTTTTCCCGGGACAGGGGGCGCGAACACTGAAGCTTTCTTT
. | TRBJ2-1 | TRBD2 | TRBV14 | CASSQDGGGAYEQFF | TGTGCCAGCAGCCAAGACGGCGGGGGGGCGTATGAGCAGTTCTTC
. | TRBJ2-5 | . | TRBV5-5 | CASSQAAAETQYF | TGTGCCAGCAGCCAGGCCGCGGCGGAGACCCAGTACTTC
. | TRBJ2-3 | TRBD2 | TRBV3-1/TRBV3-2 | CASSRKRDSSSYF | TGTGCCAGCAGCCGGAAGCGGGACTCCTCTTCGTATTTT
. | TRBJ2-3 | . | TRBV18 | CASSPARRQADTQYF | TGTGCCAGCTCACCGGCACGCAGACAGGCAGATACGCAGTATTTT
once | TRBJ2-1 | TRBD1 | TRBV7-2 | CASSFGTGYNEQFF | TGTGCCAGCAGCTTCGGGACAGGTTACAATGAGCAGTTCTTC
. | TRBJ1-4 | . | TRBV18 | CASSPTPGRTRANEKLFF | TGTGCCAGCTCACCGACCCCGGGACGGACTCGTGCTAATGAAAAACTGTTTTTT
. | TRBJ2-2 | TRBD1 | TRBV28 | CASSLRAGGRTGELFF | TGTGCCAGCAGTTTACGGGCAGGGGGCCGGACCGGGGAGCTGTTTTTT
. | TRBJ2-1 | . | TRBV5-5 | CASSLLQGINEQFF | TGTGCCAGCAGCCTCCTCCAGGGGATCAATGAGCAGTTCTTC
. | TRBJ1-1 | . | TRBV30 | CAWIKITEAFF | TGTGCCTGGATCAAGATCACTGAAGCTTTCTTT
. | TRBJ2-4 | . | TRBV28 | CASSLSGQTLAKNIQYF | TGTGCCAGCAGTTTATCGGGCCAGACTCTAGCCAAAAACATTCAGTACTTC
. | TRBJ2-1 | TRBD1 | TRBV11-3 | CASSSRTGDNEQFF | TGTGCCAGCAGCTCCCGGACAGGGGACAATGAGCAGTTCTTC
. | TRBJ2-3 | TRBD2 | TRBV5-1 | CASSLAGGTDTQYF | TGCGCCAGCAGCTTGGCGGGGGGGACAGATACGCAGTATTTT
once | TRBJ1-2 | TRBD1 | TRBV9 | CASSVETWTGGGYTF | TGTGCCAGCAGCGTAGAGACATGGACAGGGGGTGGCTACACCTTC
few | TRBJ2-2 | TRBD1 | TRBV28 | CASSPYPRQGTGELFF | TGTGCCAGCAGTCCCTACCCTCGACAGGGCACCGGGGAGCTGTTTTTT
. | TRBJ1-1 | . | TRBV25-1 | CASSEFGRNTEAFF | TGTGCCAGCAGTGAATTCGGGAGGAACACTGAAGCTTTCTTT
. | TRBJ2-7 | TRBD1 | TRBV7-6 | CASSPGTGTVQYF | TGTGCCAGCAGCCCCGGGACAGGGACGGTGCAGTACTTC
. | TRBJ2-7 | . | TRBV29-1 | CSARTRDRYEQYF | TGCAGCGCGCGGACGAGGGACCGATACGAGCAGTACTTC
. | TRBJ2-7 | TRBD1 | TRBV6-5 | CASKDRGTLYEQYF | TGTGCCAGCAAGGACAGGGGGACTCTCTACGAGCAGTACTTC
. | TRBJ2-1 | TRBD2 | TRBV5-1 | CASAVGTSGVQFF | TGCGCCAGCGCGGTAGGGACTAGCGGGGTGCAGTTCTTC
. | TRBJ2-1 | . | TRBV29-1 | CSVEHRGGAHNEQFF | TGCAGCGTTGAGCATAGAGGGGGGGCTCACAATGAGCAGTTCTTC
. | TRBJ1-5 | . | TRBV28 | CASSLWIGDQPQHF | TGTGCCAGCAGTTTATGGATCGGCGATCAGCCCCAGCATTTT
. | TRBJ1-5 | . | TRBV6-6 | CASSSGQNQPQHF | TGTGCCAGCAGTTCAGGGCAAAATCAGCCCCAGCATTTT
. | TRBJ2-1 | TRBD1 | TRBV4-1 | CASSHDGGDRSNNEQFF | TGCGCCAGCAGCCATGACGGCGGGGACAGGTCGAACAATGAGCAGTTCTTC
once | TRBJ2-3 | . | TRBV11-2 | CASSRTGVADTQYF | TGTGCCAGCAGCCGCACTGGCGTCGCTGATACGCAGTATTTT
. | TRBJ2-7 | . | TRBV11-2 | CASSLAETYEQYF | TGTGCCAGCAGCTTAGCAGAAACCTACGAGCAGTACTTC
. | TRBJ1-2 | . | TRBV28 | CASSKQGWGYTF | TGTGCCAGCAGTAAACAGGGCTGGGGCTACACCTTC
. | TRBJ1-5 | . | TRBV30 | CAWSVQMSNQPQHF | TGTGCCTGGAGTGTACAGATGAGCAATCAGCCCCAGCATTTT
. | TRBJ1-5 | . | TRBV27 | CASSLSGFQPQHF | TGTGCCAGCAGTTTAAGTGGTTTTCAGCCCCAGCATTTT
. | TRBJ2-5 | . | TRBV5-1 | CASSSYRETQYF | TGCGCCAGCAGCTCATACAGGGAGACCCAGTACTTC
. | TRBJ2-3 | . | TRBV7-9 | CASSPSTDTQYF | TGTGCCAGCAGCCCTAGCACAGATACGCAGTATTTT
. | TRBJ1-1 | . | TRBV28 | CASSLWNEKTEAFF | TGTGCCAGCAGTTTATGGAACGAGAAGACTGAAGCTTTCTTT
. | TRBJ2-1 | . | TRBV20-1 | CSASTVYEQFF | TGCAGTGCTAGTACGGTCTATGAGCAGTTCTTC
. | TRBJ1-3 | . | TRBV28 | CASSLWLSGNTIYF | TGTGCCAGCAGTTTGTGGCTCTCTGGAAACACCATATATTTT
once | TRBJ1-1 | . | TRBV18 | CASSPRENTEAFF | TGTGCCAGCTCACCGAGGGAGAACACTGAAGCTTTCTTT
. | TRBJ2-5 | . | TRBV6-5 | CASSYLFGETQYF | TGTGCCAGCAGTTACCTCTTCGGAGAGACCCAGTACTTC
few | TRBJ2-5 | TRBD1 | TRBV5-1 | CASSLRTGLQETQYF | TGCGCCAGCAGCTTGAGGACAGGGTTGCAAGAGACCCAGTACTTC
. | TRBJ2-1 | TRBD1 | TRBV5-1 | CASSPTPGTGYNEQFF | TGCGCCAGCAGCCCAACTCCCGGGACAGGGTACAATGAGCAGTTCTTC
. | TRBJ2-3 | . | TRBV15 | CATSRDRGGTDTQYF | TGTGCCACCAGCAGAGATCGCGGGGGCACAGATACGCAGTATTTT
. | TRBJ1-2 | TRBD1 | TRBV19 | CASSLRTGLSYGYTF | TGTGCCAGTAGCCTAAGGACAGGGCTAAGCTATGGCTACACCTTC
. | TRBJ2-1 | . | TRBV2 | CASSEFGYNEQFF | TGTGCCAGCAGTGAATTTGGTTACAATGAGCAGTTCTTC
. | TRBJ2-2 | . | TRBV18 | CASSPSRNTGELFF | TGTGCCAGCTCACCGTCCCGGAACACCGGGGAGCTGTTTTTT
. | TRBJ2-7 | . | TRBV25-1 | CASSDYLGIHEQYF | TGTGCCAGCAGTGATTATTTAGGGATCCACGAGCAGTACTTC
. | TRBJ1-1 | TRBD1 | TRBV5-1 | CASSLRTGTEAFF | TGCGCCAGCAGCCTTCGGACAGGGACTGAAGCTTTCTTT
. | TRBJ1-5 | . | TRBV3-1/TRBV3-2 | CASSQYSGSQPQHF | TGTGCCAGCAGCCAATACAGTGGGAGTCAGCCCCAGCATTTT
. | TRBJ1-2 | TRBD1 | TRBV5-4 | CASSLKDRLFYGYTF | TGTGCCAGCAGCCTTAAGGACAGGCTCTTCTATGGCTACACCTTC
. | TRBJ2-5 | . | TRBV5-4 | CASSLRYQETQYF | TGTGCCAGCAGCTTGAGGTATCAAGAGACCCAGTACTTC
once | TRBJ1-1 | TRBD1 | TRBV15 | CATSSRRGRNTEAFF | TGTGCCACCAGCAGCCGCAGGGGGAGGAACACTGAAGCTTTCTTT
. | TRBJ2-3 | . | TRBV5-6 | CASSLGQGFTDTQYF | TGTGCCAGCAGCTTGGGGCAGGGGTTCACAGATACGCAGTATTTT
. | TRBJ2-3 | TRBD2 | TRBV6-6 | CASSPLGLAGIVTDTQYF | TGTGCCAGCAGTCCATTGGGGCTAGCGGGTATAGTGACAGATACGCAGTATTTT
. | TRBJ1-1 | . | TRBV28 | CASRDPRVEAFF | TGTGCCAGCAGGGACCCACGGGTTGAAGCTTTCTTT